This TCR beta chain is drawn from a study of T cell responses to AZD1222 COVID-19 vaccine. Broader study findings: Increased Spike-specific TCR breadth and depth were observed after two AZD1222 doses. At 160-218 and 743-854, vaccine-associated CD4 TCRs were dominant, and they spanned spike. Baseline seropositivity characterized only six AZD1222 recipients.

V lost 3 bases, J lost 10 bases, and 8 bases stayed unmatched. Germline V CDR1 and CDR2: SEHNR, FQNEAQ (reference sequence). This CDR3 is 13 amino acids long. Profiled with immunoSEQ multiplex PCR; TCRdb holds only in-frame clones, not every one. In the table there are 68,000 or so clones, approximately 91% of which are singletons. As concerns this clone: Its antigen is as yet unknown.

This clonotype originated in an adult in good health. The sample in question was peripheral blood, obtained on day 0 of AZD1222 vaccination. The rearrangement joins TRBV7-9 to TRBJ1-2; 7 bases map to TRBD1. In DNA, the CDR3 is TGTGCCAGCAGCTTGGGACAGCAAAAGGACTACACCTTC. Protein sequence: CASSLGQQKDYTF. The variable domain in full, completed from reference TRBV7-9 and TRBJ1-2, reads DTGVSQNPRHKITKRGQNVTFRCDPISEHNRLYWYRQTLGQGPEFLTYFQNEAQLEKSRLLSDRFSAERPKGSFSTLEIQRTEQGDSAMYLCASSLGQQKDYTFGSGTRLTVV.